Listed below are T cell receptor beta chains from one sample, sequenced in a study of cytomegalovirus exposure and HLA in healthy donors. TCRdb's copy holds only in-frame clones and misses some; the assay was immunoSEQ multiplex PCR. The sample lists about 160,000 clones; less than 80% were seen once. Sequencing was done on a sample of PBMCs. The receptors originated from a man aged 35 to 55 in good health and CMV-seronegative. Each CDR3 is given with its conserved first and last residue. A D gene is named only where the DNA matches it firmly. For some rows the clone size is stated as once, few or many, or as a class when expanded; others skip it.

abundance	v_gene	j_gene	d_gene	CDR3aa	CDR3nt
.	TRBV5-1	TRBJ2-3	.	CASSLGRGGDTQYF	TGCGCCAGCAGCTTGGGTCGCGGAGGAGATACGCAGTATTTT
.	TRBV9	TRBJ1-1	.	CASSSRPVGDTEAFF	TGTGCCAGCAGCTCGCGCCCCGTAGGGGACACTGAAGCTTTCTTT
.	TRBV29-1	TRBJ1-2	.	CSVDLGYTF	TGCAGCGTTGACCTGGGCTACACCTTC
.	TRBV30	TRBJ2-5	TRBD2	CAWSVGSGVPPETQYF	TGTGCCTGGAGTGTAGGTAGCGGGGTGCCTCCGGAGACCCAGTACTTC
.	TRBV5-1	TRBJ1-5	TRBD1	CASSLFTGGNQPQHF	TGCGCCAGCAGCTTGTTTACAGGGGGCAATCAGCCCCAGCATTTT
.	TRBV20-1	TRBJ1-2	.	CSARERSYTF	TGCAGTGCTAGAGAGAGAAGCTACACCTTC
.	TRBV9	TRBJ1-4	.	CASSVGAGSNEKLFF	TGTGCCAGCAGCGTAGGGGCAGGGTCTAATGAAAAACTGTTTTTT
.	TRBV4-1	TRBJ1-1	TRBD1	CASSESRLDRVYTENTEAFF	TGCGCCAGCAGCGAATCCCGCTTAGACAGGGTGTACACCGAGAACACTGAAGCTTTCTTT
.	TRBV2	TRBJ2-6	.	CASSLTRQSGANVLTF	TGTGCCAGCAGCCTGACCCGACAGTCTGGGGCCAACGTCCTGACTTTC
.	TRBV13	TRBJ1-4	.	CASSFGGIGEKLFF	TGTGCCAGCAGCTTCGGAGGGATTGGTGAAAAACTGTTTTTT
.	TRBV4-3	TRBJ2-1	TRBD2	CASSQELAGVGNEQFF	TGCGCCAGCAGCCAAGAACTAGCGGGGGTGGGCAATGAGCAGTTCTTC
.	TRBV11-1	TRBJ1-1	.	CASSLGHSNTEAFF	TGTGCCAGCAGCTTAGGCCACAGTAACACTGAAGCTTTCTTT
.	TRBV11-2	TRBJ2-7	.	CASSLLPGGYEQYF	TGTGCCAGCAGCTTGCTTCCAGGGGGGTACGAGCAGTACTTC
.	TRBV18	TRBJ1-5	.	CASSPPGGDHQPQHF	TGTGCCAGCTCACCACCGGGAGGCGACCATCAGCCCCAGCATTTT
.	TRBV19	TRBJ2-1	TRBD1	CATVQDRGAYNEQFF	TGTGCCACCGTCCAGGACAGGGGCGCCTACAATGAGCAGTTCTTC
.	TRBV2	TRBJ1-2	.	CASSGWGANYGYTF	TGTGCCAGCAGTGGCTGGGGGGCTAACTATGGCTACACCTTC
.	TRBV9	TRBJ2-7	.	CASSSGGAAYEQYF	TGTGCCAGCAGCTCCGGAGGGGCAGCCTACGAGCAGTACTTC
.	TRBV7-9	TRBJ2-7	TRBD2	CASSLGGDRYF	TGTGCCAGCAGCTTGGGAGGGGACCGGTACTTC
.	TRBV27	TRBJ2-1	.	CASSLSEGGLNEQFF	TGTGCCAGCAGTTTATCGGAGGGGGGGCTGAATGAGCAGTTCTTC
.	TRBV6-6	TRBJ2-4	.	CASSYYSGNIQYF	TGTGCCAGCAGTTACTATTCCGGTAACATTCAGTACTTC
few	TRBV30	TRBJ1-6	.	CAWSPQGGKSPLHF	TGTGCCTGGTCCCCCCAGGGAGGGAAGTCACCCCTCCACTTT
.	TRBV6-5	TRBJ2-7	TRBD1	CASSHPLAGGYEQYF	TGTGCCAGCAGTCACCCTTTGGCAGGGGGTTACGAGCAGTACTTC
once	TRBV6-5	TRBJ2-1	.	CASSLGQAVDEQFF	TGTGCCAGCAGTCTTGGGCAGGCCGTTGATGAGCAGTTCTTC
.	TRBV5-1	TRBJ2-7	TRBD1	CASSHRTGSEQYF	TGCGCCAGCAGCCACCGGACAGGGAGCGAGCAGTACTTC
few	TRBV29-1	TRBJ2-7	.	CSVVGGGYEQYF	TGCAGCGTTGTAGGGGGTGGCTACGAGCAGTACTTC
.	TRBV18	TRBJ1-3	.	CASSPPSRPAAGNTIYF	TGTGCCAGCTCACCACCGTCTAGACCAGCAGCCGGAAACACCATATATTTT
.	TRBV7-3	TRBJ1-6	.	CASSETYNSPLHF	TGTGCCAGCAGCGAAACTTATAATTCACCCCTCCACTTT
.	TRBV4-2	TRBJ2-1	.	CASSHPNYNEQFF	TGTGCCAGCAGCCATCCTAACTACAATGAGCAGTTCTTC
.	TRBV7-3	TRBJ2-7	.	CASSLNNYEQYF	TGTGCCAGCAGCTTGAACAACTACGAGCAGTACTTC
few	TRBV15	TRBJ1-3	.	CATSREASLGGNTIYF	TGTGCCACCAGCAGAGAGGCATCTCTAGGTGGAAACACCATATATTTT
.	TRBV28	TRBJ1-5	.	CASVTGFSQPQHF	TGTGCCAGTGTTACAGGGTTCAGTCAGCCCCAGCATTTT
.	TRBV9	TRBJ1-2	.	CASSVASGNPGLYGYTF	TGTGCCAGCAGCGTAGCGTCGGGGAACCCGGGCCTCTATGGCTACACCTTC
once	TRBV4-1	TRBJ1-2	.	CASSQAEGGAGYGYTF	TGCGCCAGCAGCCAAGCCGAGGGGGGGGCTGGCTATGGCTACACCTTC
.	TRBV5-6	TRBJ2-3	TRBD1	CANSLDRGTGNTDTQYF	TGTGCCAACAGCTTGGATCGCGGGACAGGGAACACAGATACGCAGTATTTT
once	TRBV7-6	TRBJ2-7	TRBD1	CASSLGQGFEQYF	TGTGCCAGCAGCTTAGGACAGGGTTTTGAGCAGTACTTC
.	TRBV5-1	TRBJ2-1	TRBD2	CASSLGLAGTRSYNEQFF	TGCGCCAGCAGCTTGGGACTAGCGGGGACCCGCTCCTACAATGAGCAGTTCTTC
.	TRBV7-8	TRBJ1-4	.	CASTPQTTNEKLFF	TGTGCCAGCACCCCTCAGACAACTAATGAAAAACTGTTTTTT
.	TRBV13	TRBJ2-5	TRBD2	CASSPPEAGGQETQYF	TGTGCCAGCAGCCCCCCTGAGGCGGGGGGGCAGGAGACCCAGTACTTC
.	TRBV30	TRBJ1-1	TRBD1	CAWSNQQGTEAFF	TGTGCCTGGAGTAACCAACAGGGGACCGAAGCTTTCTTT
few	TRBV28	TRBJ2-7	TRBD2	CASRLAGLNYEQYF	TGTGCCAGCAGACTAGCGGGGTTGAACTACGAGCAGTACTTC
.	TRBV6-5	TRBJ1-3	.	CASSETGRNTIYF	TGTGCCAGCAGCGAGACAGGCAGAAACACCATATATTTT
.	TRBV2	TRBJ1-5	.	CASSPTAYSNQPQHF	TGTGCCAGCAGCCCGACAGCGTATAGCAATCAGCCCCAGCATTTT
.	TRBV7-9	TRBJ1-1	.	CASNIQEMNTEAFF	TGTGCCAGCAACATACAGGAAATGAACACTGAAGCTTTCTTT
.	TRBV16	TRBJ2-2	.	CASSQSNGGGELFF	TGTGCCAGCAGCCAATCTAACGGTGGTGGGGAGCTGTTTTTT
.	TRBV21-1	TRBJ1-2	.	CASTSGEGLKYGYTF	TGTGCCAGCACGTCAGGGGAGGGTCTTAAGTATGGCTACACCTTC
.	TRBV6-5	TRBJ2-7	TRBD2	CASRGDYLYEQYF	TGTGCCAGCAGAGGGGACTATCTCTACGAGCAGTACTTC
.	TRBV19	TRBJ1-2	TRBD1	CASSILDRANYGYTF	TGTGCCAGTAGTATCCTCGACAGGGCCAACTATGGCTACACCTTC
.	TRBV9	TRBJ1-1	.	CASSPGGNTEAFF	TGTGCCAGCAGCCCGGGGGGGAACACTGAAGCTTTCTTT
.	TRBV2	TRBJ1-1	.	CASRRVMNTEAFF	TGTGCCAGCAGGAGGGTTATGAACACTGAAGCTTTCTTT
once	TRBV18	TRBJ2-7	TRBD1	CAAGQGSYEQYF	TGTGCTGCGGGACAGGGCTCCTACGAGCAGTACTTC
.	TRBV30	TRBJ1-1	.	CAWRPQGRVTEAFF	TGTGCCTGGAGACCCCAGGGTAGGGTTACTGAAGCTTTCTTT